This T cell receptor beta chain emerged from a study of blood T cell repertoires in COVID-19 (dated by TCRdb to the early 2020s). For the study in its entirety: Collaborator samples came from the United States, Italy and Spain and covered acute and convalescent phases of COVID-19. The material from the prospective study consisted of cDNA or gDNA derived from T cells, B-cell-depleted T cells, or PBMCs. The dataset comprised deeply sampled blood TCRbeta repertoires from subjects exposed to, actively infected with, or recovered from COVID-19. A freely available public database, intended as a resource for researchers studying the immune response to SARS-CoV-2, is where the repertoires were released. The samples were drawn from two sources: the first 160 participants of the ongoing ImmuneRACE study, and 950 to 1,500 subjects contributed by 6 global collaborators. Sample metadata almost always included a de-identified subject ID, COVID-19 status, age in years and sex. Where available, HLA class I and class II types were obtained from metadata supplied by the sample provider rather than from assay-based typing. General conclusions and limits of the study: Clinical and demographic metadata were provided uncurated, with the amount varying by source and participant.

Collaborating institutions collected whole blood in K2EDTA tubes following their own protocols. Collaborator samples were shipped for TCRbeta analysis as frozen whole blood, isolated PBMCs, or DNA extracted from either sample type. From its cysteine to its phenylalanine, the CDR3 spans 15 amino acids. Only the CDR3 region is kept as DNA, spanning 45 bases read in frame from base 1. Relative to germline, V is 9 bases shorter and J is 0 bases shorter, with 15 bases between their ends. The germline V gene specifies MNHEY as CDR1 and SVGAGI as CDR2. The immunoSEQ Assay, a bias-controlled multiplex PCR, was used to amplify TCRbeta CDR3 regions from genomic DNA. The authors processed their data as follows. Nucleated cell counts per sample were estimated from amplification of reference gene primers within the assay. Sequence reads were collapsed and filtered to measure the absolute abundance of every unique TCRbeta CDR3 rearrangement. For each sample, productive Simpson clonality was calculated as the square root of Simpson's diversity index across productive rearrangements. Entries here come from immuneACCESS through TCRdb and include only in-frame sequences with V and J called. Some clones fail to appear in such tables; in the studies checked, an unresolved V gene covers under half of the shortfall, and the cause of the remainder is unknown. V and J calls and clone size come straight from that table; D and trimming were deduced from the DNA. The sample records around 69,000 clones, around 83% of which are singletons. The ten largest clones capture 5.5% to 8% of the sample.

On this clone: Its antigen remains undetermined. No base quality information exists; no much larger clone differs at one position.

The sequencing input was peripheral blood. The receptor was isolated from a man aged 45-60 years with active COVID-19. The rearranged segments are TRBV6-5 and TRBJ1-3; no confident D gene assignment can be made. The nucleotides read TGTGCCAGTCATAAAGGAGTGCTCTCTGGAAACACCATATATTTT. It encodes CASHKGVLSGNTIYF.